One and the same sample provided the 11 T cell receptor beta chains below, sequenced in a study of blood T cell repertoires in COVID-19. The repertoire was sequenced with immunoSEQ multiplex PCR; TCRdb's copy has only in-frame clones and lacks some. The sample has 310,000 or so clones, 85% to 90% seen once. The sample taken for sequencing was peripheral blood. All receptors come from a woman aged 50 to 60 with active or convalescent COVID-19.

This chain connects TRBV7-3 to TRBJ1-1; D perhaps matches TRBD1 (6 bases). Per the germline V gene, CDR1 is SGHTA and CDR2 is FQGTGA. This CDR3 contains 13 residues. V was shortened by 1 base and J by 5 bases, with 8 bases between the two germline ends. The CDR3 nucleotides read TGTGCCAGCAGCTTAAACAGGGTAACTGAAGCTTTCTTT. As protein: CASSLNRVTEAFF.

The chain has TRBV7-2 and TRBJ2-7, with a weak D call TRBD1 (6 bases). V lost 0 bases, J lost 5 bases, and 23 bases lay in between. Germline assignment: CDR1 SGHTA and CDR2 FQGNSA. This CDR3 region has 18 residues. For the CDR3, the DNA is TGTGCCAGCAGCTTAGCCAGTGGGTTCGCGCTCAGGGGCAACGAGCAGTACTTC. It codes for CASSLASGFALRGNEQYF.

This chain joins TRBV4-1 and TRBJ1-1; no definite D call. Between the trimmed V and J ends, which lost 3 bases and 2 bases, there was a span of 22 bases. Germline CDR1 and CDR2: MGHRA and YSYEKL. The length of the CDR3 is 18 residues. The CDR3 is CASSQLTVPSVTNTEAFF. The CDR3 DNA is TGCGCCAGCAGCCAGCTTACAGTACCCTCAGTAACCAACACTGAAGCTTTCTTT.

The chain is built from TRBV28 and TRBJ1-5, with 8 bases identical to TRBD1. V trimming: 8 bases; J trimming: 7 bases; junction bases outside the gene matches: 7. Germline assignment: CDR1 MDHEN and CDR2 SYDVKM. The CDR3 sequence is 13 residues long. CDR3 sequence (DNA): TGTGCCAGCTTATCAGGGGGCGGACAGCCCCAGCATTTT. Its protein is CASLSGGGQPQHF.

The chain recombines TRBV11-2 with TRBJ1-6; D is possibly TRBD1 (6 bases). Trimming left V 5 bases short and J 4 bases short, with 15 bases between. The V gene's germline CDR1 is SGHAT and CDR2 FQNNGV. The CDR3 extends over 16 amino acids. CDR3 bases: TGTGCCAGCAGCCAAGGGTGGGGACAATATAATTCACCCCTCCACTTT. Amino acids: CASSQGWGQYNSPLHF.

The rearrangement links TRBV19 to TRBJ1-2; D uncertain. This CDR3 region has 11 residues. V was shortened by 8 bases and J by 4 bases, with 8 bases between the two germline ends. Germline-derived CDR1 and CDR2 are LNHDA and SQIVND (reference sequence). The CDR3 DNA follows: TGTGCCAGTCTAGGAGTCTATGGCTACACCTTC. Translating gives CASLGVYGYTF.

This chain links TRBV19 with TRBJ1-2, with TRBD1 matching 7 bases. Looked up from germline, CDR1 is LNHDA and CDR2 is SQIVND (reference sequence). V shed 1 base, J shed 8 bases, and the junction held 13 bases outside the gene matches. The CDR3 consists of 16 residues. Written as DNA, the CDR3 is TGTGCCAGTAGTATAGGCCGCGGGACAGCCCACGGAGGCTACACCTTC. Translation: CASSIGRGTAHGGYTF.

Comments on this clone: The junction shows a germline mismatch at one end, possibly a read error. This CDR3 reads CASSQDFASSGF. CDR3 sequence (DNA): TGTGCCAGCAGCCAAGATTTCGCGAGCTCGGGGTTT. V is TRBV3-1 (or the pseudogene TRBV3-2) and J is TRBJ1-1; D gene unclear. The CDR3 spans 12 residues. Germline V lookup: CDR1 LGHDT, CDR2 YNNKEL (reference sequence).

This chain connects TRBV4-2 to TRBJ1-4, with 9 bases lining up with TRBD1. Germline-derived CDR1 and CDR2 are LGHNA and YNFKEQ. J lost 8 bases, V lost 1 base, and 14 bases had no gene match. This CDR3 has 18 residues. The CDR3 DNA is TGTGCCAGCAGCCAAGTTGGGGGGAGCAGGGACAGGGAAGAAAAACTGTTTTTT. This sequence encodes CASSQVGGSRDREEKLFF.

This clone showed up just once. The chain links TRBV11-2 to TRBJ2-1, with D perhaps matching TRBD2 (5 bases). The CDR3 length is 16 residues. CDR1 and CDR2 from the germline V gene are SGHAT and FQNNGV. The germline V and J ends were trimmed by 0 bases and 8 bases, with 17 bases remaining between them. CDR3 protein: CASSLDFRAGMDEQFF. The CDR3 coding sequence is TGTGCCAGCAGCTTAGATTTCCGGGCCGGGATGGATGAGCAGTTCTTC.

The CDR3 DNA is TGTGCCACCAGCAGATCGAACAGGGTCTCCTACGAGCAGTACTTC. Translation: CATSRSNRVSYEQYF. The chain has TRBV15 and TRBJ2-7; maybe TRBD1 (6 bases). This CDR3 spans 15 amino acids. V was cut by 2 bases and J by 0 bases, with 11 bases left in between. CDR1 and CDR2 (germline): LNHNV, YYDKDF (reference sequence).